The 27 T cell receptor beta chains below all came from one sample that was sequenced in a study of T cell responses to AZD1222 COVID-19 vaccine. Assay: immunoSEQ multiplex PCR; the TCRdb copy retains only in-frame clones and omits some. The repertoire holds roughly 150,000 clones, with 80% to 95% as singletons. The sample in question was peripheral blood, obtained on day 0 of AZD1222 vaccination. Receptors were obtained from an adult in good health.

The J gene is TRBJ2-2, the V gene TRBV6-5; D not resolved. CDR1 and CDR2 from the germline V gene are MNHEY and SVGAGI. The ends were cut back, 4 bases at V and 0 bases at J, with 12 bases in the middle. The CDR3 spans 16 residues. The CDR3 region has the DNA TGTGCCAGCAGTTCACGCTTAACCGCGAACACCGGGGAGCTGTTTTTT. Translated: CASSSRLTANTGELFF.

The V call is TRBV7-2, the J call TRBJ1-2; tentatively, D is TRBD1 (6 bases). CDR3 size: 12 residues. Germline V lookup: CDR1 SGHTA, CDR2 FQGNSA. The V end lost 5 bases, the J end lost 6 bases, and 10 bases lay between the germline ends. CDR3 nucleotide sequence: TGTGCCAGCAGCCCGGACAGACATGGCTACACCTTC. Residues: CASSPDRHGYTF.

The chain uses TRBV4-1 and TRBJ2-2; 7 positions match TRBD2. V shed 0 bases, J shed 6 bases, and the junction held 4 bases outside the gene matches. The CDR3 extends over 15 amino acids. Germline V gives CDR1 MGHRA, CDR2 YSYEKL. This CDR3 is CASSQDQRGSGELFF. CDR3 nucleotides: TGCGCCAGCAGCCAAGATCAGCGGGGCTCCGGGGAGCTGTTTTTT.

The gene calls are TRBV7-9 and TRBJ2-2; D is possibly TRBD1 (6 bases). V shed 6 bases and J shed 7 bases, with 12 bases lying between them. The CDR3 consists of 13 residues. Germline-derived CDR1 and CDR2 are SEHNR and FQNEAQ (reference sequence). The CDR3 loop is CASSSQGNGELFF. CDR3 nucleotide sequence: TGTGCCAGCAGTTCACAGGGAAACGGGGAGCTGTTTTTT.

The V and J genes are TRBV12-3 or TRBV12-4 and TRBJ2-7; D is ambiguous. The germline V and J ends were trimmed by 8 bases and 0 bases, with 5 bases remaining between them. CDR3 length equals 11 residues. The CDR3 nucleotides read TGTGCCAGCGGGATCTCCTACGAGCAGTACTTC. It specifies CASGISYEQYF.

V and J are TRBV7-2 and TRBJ2-7; unclear D gene. V lost 2 bases to trimming and J lost 7 bases, with 15 bases between them. Per germline, CDR1 SGHTA and CDR2 FQGNSA. The CDR3 runs 14 residues. In DNA form, the CDR3 reads TGTGCCAGCAGCTTAATTACGTTGGTGAGAGAGCAGTACTTC. Amino acids: CASSLITLVREQYF.

The chain employs TRBV27 and TRBJ2-2; the D gene is possibly TRBD2 (5 bases). This CDR3 contains 16 residues. Germline assignment: CDR1 MNHEY and CDR2 SMNVEV (reference sequence). Trimming took 5 bases from V and 0 from J, leaving 13 bases between them. The CDR3 protein is CASSPPGLANTGELFF. CDR3 bases: TGTGCCAGCAGTCCACCCGGACTCGCGAACACCGGGGAGCTGTTTTTT.

The rearrangement links TRBV7-2 to TRBJ2-6; D unclear. The CDR3 spans 16 residues. Per germline, CDR1 SGHTA and CDR2 FQGNSA. The V and J ends lost 5 bases and 2 bases respectively, with 13 bases between them. CDR3 loop: CASSPSTLAGANVLTF. The CDR3 nucleotides are TGTGCCAGCAGCCCGTCCACGCTGGCTGGGGCCAACGTCCTGACTTTC.

CDR3 amino acids: CASSPLFREGSGHEQYF. CDR3 bases: TGTGCCAGCTCACCACTCTTTCGGGAGGGTTCTGGTCACGAGCAGTACTTC. The chain links TRBV18 to TRBJ2-7, with TRBD2 identical over 8 bases. Germline lookup yields CDR1 KGHSH and CDR2 LQKENI. V was pared by 1 base and J by 5 bases, with 13 bases of the junction left unmatched. The CDR3 length is 17 residues.

The V call is TRBV11-2, the J call TRBJ1-4; D gene unclear. The V end was cut by 5 bases, the J end by 8 bases, with 15 bases between. The CDR3 loop spans 14 amino acids. Per the germline V gene, CDR1 is SGHAT and CDR2 is FQNNGV. The CDR3 here is CASSPDGWHEKLFF. The DNA for the CDR3 is TGTGCCAGCAGCCCCGACGGGTGGCACGAAAAACTGTTTTTT.

V and J are TRBV5-4 and TRBJ2-7; TRBD2 is a possible D gene (5 bases). V lost 7 bases to trimming and J lost 2 bases, with 16 bases between them. Germline V gene lookup returns CDR1 SGHNT and CDR2 YYREEE (reference sequence). The CDR3 has 14 residues. The CDR3 DNA reads TGTGCCAGCGGGCGTGGAGGATCGACCTACGAGCAGTACTTC. The encoded protein is CASGRGGSTYEQYF.

The chain employs TRBV11-2 and TRBJ2-7, with TRBD1 matching over 7 bases. V trimming: 0 bases; J trimming: 1 base; junction bases outside the gene matches: 3. The CDR3 covers 15 residues. CDR1 and CDR2 from the germline V gene are SGHAT and FQNNGV. CDR3 amino acids: CASSLDLGQSYEQYF. The CDR3 DNA reads TGTGCCAGCAGCTTAGACTTGGGACAGTCCTACGAGCAGTACTTC.

The chain links TRBV10-1 to TRBJ2-2; D is unclear. This CDR3 has 13 amino acids. V dropped 7 bases and J dropped 7 bases, with 13 bases sitting between them. The germline V gene encodes CDR1 WNHNN and CDR2 SYGVQD (reference sequence). The CDR3 region has the DNA TGCGCCAGCATGTCTCCCTCCCGCGGGGAGCTGTTTTTT. It yields the protein CASMSPSRGELFF.

The V and J genes are TRBV10-2 and TRBJ2-7; either TRBD1 or TRBD2 may fit D (6 bases each). This CDR3 is built from 20 residues. V dropped 0 bases and J dropped 4 bases, with 28 bases sitting between them. Germline V gene lookup returns CDR1 WSHSY and CDR2 SAAADI. CDR3 DNA: TGCGCCAGCAGTGAGTCGCCCCCGGGGGCTTCGGGAGTGAAGATATACGAGCAGTACTTC. Translated: CASSESPPGASGVKIYEQYF.

The V and J genes are TRBV5-6 and TRBJ1-5, with D possibly TRBD1 on 5 matching bases. V gave up 2 bases and J gave up 4 bases, with 13 bases separating them. Germline CDR1 is SGHDT and CDR2 is YYEEEE. The CDR3 sequence is 15 residues long. CDR3 nucleotide sequence: TGTGCCAGCAGCTTACTTCCGGGGCCAAATCAGCCCCAGCATTTT. This encodes CASSLLPGPNQPQHF.

Written as DNA, the CDR3 is TGTGCCAGCAGCCCCCCGGGAAACACCATATATTTT. Translating it yields CASSPPGNTIYF. The chain is built from TRBV9 and TRBJ1-3; D not resolved. Germline V gives CDR1 SGDLS, CDR2 YYNGEE. The CDR3 sequence is 12 residues long. V was pared by 4 bases and J by 4 bases, with 6 bases between.

The chain employs TRBV5-1 and TRBJ1-6, with TRBD1 as a possible D gene (6 bases). This CDR3 is 15 amino acids long. The V end lost 0 bases, the J end lost 8 bases, and 12 bases lay between the germline ends. CDR1 is SGHRS, CDR2 YFSETQ, per germline. CDR3 loop: CASSLEGGKHSPLHF. The DNA for the CDR3 is TGCGCCAGCAGCTTGGAAGGGGGGAAGCATTCACCCCTCCACTTT. The variable domain in full, with the rest retrieved from reference TRBV5-1 and TRBJ1-6, is KAGVTQTPRYLIKTRGQQVTLSCSPISGHRSVSWYQQTPGQGLQFLFEYFSETQRNKGNFPGRFSGRQFSNSRSEMNVSTLELGDSALYLCASSLEGGKHSPLHFGNGTRLTVT.

The CDR3 here is CASSGRSNTEAFF. The CDR3 DNA sequence: TGTGCCAGCAGTGGACGGTCGAACACTGAAGCTTTCTTT. V and J are TRBV27 and TRBJ1-1; no firm D call. CDR1 MNHEY and CDR2 SMNVEV come from the germline V gene (reference sequence). V shed 5 bases and J shed 1 base, with 8 bases lying between them. The CDR3 totals 13 residues.

The rearrangement links TRBV7-3 to TRBJ1-1, with a possible D match to TRBD1 (6 bases). Germline V gene sequence: CDR1 SGHTA, CDR2 FQGTGA. The CDR3 runs 15 residues. Between the trimmed V and J ends, which lost 5 bases and 4 bases, there was a span of 17 bases. The CDR3: CASSPRGGRVTEAFF. The CDR3 DNA reads as TGTGCCAGCAGCCCACGAGGGGGTAGGGTCACTGAAGCTTTCTTT.

The gene calls are TRBV19 and TRBJ1-6; no clear D gene. With 5 bases removed from V and 8 bases from J, the gap between germline ends came to 13 bases. Looked up from germline, CDR1 is LNHDA and CDR2 is SQIVND (reference sequence). The CDR3 length is 14 residues. CDR3 sequence: CASSRGERDSPLHF. The CDR3 DNA follows: TGTGCCAGTAGTCGTGGGGAAAGGGATTCACCCCTCCACTTT.

V gene TRBV6-4 combines with J gene TRBJ1-1; TRBD1 might be the D (5 bases). V was trimmed by 6 bases and J by 4 bases, leaving 15 bases between them. The CDR3 runs 14 residues. From germline, CDR1 is MRHNA and CDR2 SNTAGT. In DNA, the CDR3 is TGTGCCAGCAGGCCAACTGGGGGGACCACTGAAGCTTTCTTT. This encodes CASRPTGGTTEAFF.

This chain joins TRBV18 and TRBJ2-7; D may be TRBD1 or TRBD2 (5 bases each). Germline loops: CDR1 KGHSH, CDR2 LQKENI. The V gene lost 3 bases and the J gene lost 0 bases, with 12 bases spanning the gap. CDR3 length equals 15 residues. The CDR3 sequence is CASSPGAGPSYEQYF. The CDR3 region has the DNA TGTGCCAGCTCACCTGGGGCGGGCCCCTCCTACGAGCAGTACTTC.

This chain links TRBV21-1 with TRBJ2-2; the tabulated D call, TRBD2, remains unverified against the DNA. TRBV21-1 is a pseudogene locus. The CDR3 contains 20 residues. CDR3 in amino acids: CASSKAREKGVSTYTGELFF. The CDR3 DNA is TGTGCCAGCAGCAAAGCGCGGGAGAAGGGTGTCTCCACGTATACCGGGGAGCTGTTTTTT.

V and J are TRBV5-1 and TRBJ2-7, with TRBD1 identical over 9 bases. Germline V lookup: CDR1 SGHRS, CDR2 YFSETQ. The CDR3 is 17 amino acids. J gave up 6 bases and V 3 bases, and 16 bases lay outside the gene matches. This chain's CDR3 is CASSSSTARDRASEQYF. The CDR3 DNA reads as TGCGCCAGCAGCTCGTCTACGGCCCGGGACAGGGCCTCCGAGCAGTACTTC.

The rearrangement joins TRBV9 to TRBJ2-5; D could derive from TRBD1 or TRBD2 (6 bases each). V was pared by 7 bases and J by 9 bases, with 16 bases between. The V gene's germline CDR1 is SGDLS and CDR2 YYNGEE. The CDR3 length is 12 residues. The chain's CDR3 is CASGGGLGAQYF. CDR3 in DNA: TGTGCCAGCGGAGGGGGGCTAGGGGCCCAGTACTTC. Full variable domain (outside the CDR3, taken from reference TRBV9 and TRBJ2-5): DSGVTQTPKHLITATGQRVTLRCSPRSGDLSVYWYQQSLDQGLQFLIQYYNGEERAKGNILERFSAQQFPDLHSELNLSSLELGDSALYFCASGGGLGAQYFGPGTRLLVL.

V and J are TRBV7-6 and TRBJ1-2; 11 bases fit TRBD1. J lost 8 bases, V lost 5 bases, and 10 bases had no gene match. Germline loops: CDR1 SGHVS, CDR2 FNYEAQ. CDR3 size: 15 residues. The CDR3 is CASSPSRDRGSGYTF. The CDR3 DNA follows: TGTGCCAGCAGCCCCTCGCGGGACAGGGGGTCGGGCTACACCTTC. Complete variable domain (other parts from reference TRBV7-6 and TRBJ1-2): GAGVSQSPRYKVTKRGQDVALRCDPISGHVSLYWYRQALGQGPEFLTYFNYEAQQDKSGLPNDRFSAERPEGSISTLTIQRTEQRDSAMYRCASSPSRDRGSGYTFGSGTRLTVV.

This chain links TRBV24-1 with TRBJ1-4; weak D call: TRBD1 (6 bases). Germline V CDR1 and CDR2: KGHDR, SFDVKD. The CDR3 sequence is 15 residues long. With 5 bases removed from V and 8 bases from J, the gap between germline ends came to 17 bases. The CDR3 nucleotides read TGTGCCACCAGTGTAATTTGGACAGAGGGGGAAAAACTGTTTTTT. Translated: CATSVIWTEGEKLFF.